The 18 T cell receptor beta chains below were found in one sample sequenced in a study of control samples from healthy donors and cancer patients. Libraries were prepared by immunoSEQ multiplex PCR; TCRdb keeps only in-frame clonotypes and omits some of them. Of about 130,000 clones in the sample, 85% to 95% were seen once. Sequences were obtained from PBMCs. All receptors derive from a man aged 45-65 years with head and neck cancer.

The gene calls are TRBV13 and TRBJ2-1, with D perhaps being TRBD1 or TRBD2 (5 bases each). This CDR3 is 13 amino acids long. Between the trimmed V and J ends, which lost 2 bases and 8 bases, there was a span of 10 bases. CDR1 is PRHDT, CDR2 FYEKMQ, per germline (reference sequence). The CDR3 sequence: CASSLSLGDEQFF. CDR3 DNA: TGTGCCAGCAGCTTATCATTGGGGGATGAGCAGTTCTTC.

The chain links TRBV11-2 to TRBJ2-1, with D possibly TRBD2 on 6 matching bases. In germline, CDR1 is SGHAT, CDR2 FQNNGV. V lost 6 bases and J lost 5, with 11 bases in between. The CDR3 has 13 amino acids. The CDR3 sequence: CASSFWGDNEQFF. CDR3 DNA: TGTGCCAGCAGTTTTTGGGGGGACAATGAGCAGTTCTTC.

This clone occurred once. V usage is TRBV9 and J usage is TRBJ2-5; D is possibly TRBD1 (5 bases). This CDR3 comprises 13 residues. Deletions cut 3 bases from V and 5 bases from J, with 11 bases between. Germline CDR1 SGDLS, CDR2 YYNGEE. This CDR3 reads CASSAGRRETQYF. Written as DNA, the CDR3 is TGTGCCAGCAGCGCAGGGCGGCGGGAGACCCAGTACTTC.

The gene calls are TRBV27 and TRBJ1-2; D perhaps matches TRBD1 (5 bases). Germline V gives CDR1 MNHEY, CDR2 SMNVEV (reference sequence). Trimming cost V 6 bases and J 2 bases, with 10 bases left between them. This CDR3 region has 13 residues. The CDR3 here is CASSWRGNYGYTF. The CDR3 nucleotides are TGTGCCAGCAGCTGGCGGGGCAACTATGGCTACACCTTC.

The chain carries TRBV7-2 and TRBJ2-7; D not certain. Trimming pared 4 bases from V and 4 bases from J, leaving 5 bases between. In germline, CDR1 is SGHTA, CDR2 FQGNSA. This CDR3 has 11 residues. The CDR3 loop is CASSSQYEQYF. Here the CDR3 DNA reads TGTGCCAGCAGCTCCCAATACGAGCAGTACTTC.

This chain connects TRBV7-9 to TRBJ1-1; D perhaps matches TRBD1 (5 bases). The CDR3 is made up of 16 amino acids. Trimming removed 1 base from V and 5 bases from J, with 17 bases in between. Germline lookup yields CDR1 SEHNR and CDR2 FQNEAQ (reference sequence). Here the CDR3 DNA reads TGTGCCAGCAGCTTAGGAGGCAGGTATCGGGGGACTGAAGCTTTCTTT. Its protein product is CASSLGGRYRGTEAFF.

The chain has TRBV3-1 (or the pseudogene TRBV3-2) and TRBJ2-1; 8 positions match TRBD2. This CDR3 comprises 15 residues. V trimming: 0 bases; J trimming: 5 bases; junction bases outside the gene matches: 3. Germline values: CDR1 LGHDT, CDR2 YNNKEL (reference sequence). The CDR3, as DNA: TGTGCCAGCAGCCAAGATACGGGGGGGGACAATGAGCAGTTCTTC. It translates to CASSQDTGGDNEQFF.

The CDR3 loop reads CASSLLADYEQYF. The CDR3 DNA reads as TGTGCCAGCAGTTTGTTGGCGGATTACGAGCAGTACTTC. The genes are TRBV6-2 or TRBV6-3 and TRBJ2-7; D is unclear. Deletions cut 4 bases from V and 4 bases from J, with 11 bases between. CDR1 and CDR2 (germline): MNHEY, SVGEGT. The CDR3 extends over 13 amino acids.

The J gene is TRBJ2-7, the V gene TRBV5-1; possible D gene TRBD1, 6 bases. The CDR3 covers 14 residues. V lost 4 bases to trimming and J lost 2 bases, with 13 bases between them. Germline lookup yields CDR1 SGHRS and CDR2 YFSETQ. CDR3 sequence (DNA): TGCGCCAGCAGCCCCGGACAGCTTCCCTACGAGCAGTACTTC. Amino acids: CASSPGQLPYEQYF.

The chain recombines TRBV19 with TRBJ2-5; D is possibly TRBD2 (6 bases). The germline V and J ends were trimmed by 5 bases and 7 bases, with 20 bases remaining between them. Per germline, CDR1 LNHDA and CDR2 SQIVND (reference sequence). The CDR3 extends over 15 amino acids. The CDR3 region is CASSLGGAAPATQYF. As DNA, the CDR3 is TGTGCCAGTAGTCTCGGCGGGGCGGCACCCGCGACCCAGTACTTC.

The chain links TRBV5-1 to TRBJ2-1; TRBD1 or TRBD2 may be the D gene (5 bases each). Germline values: CDR1 SGHRS, CDR2 YFSETQ. CDR3 length: 15 residues. V lost 4 bases and J 3 bases, leaving 14 bases between the germline ends. For the CDR3, the DNA is TGCGCCAGCAGCAGGACCGGGGCTGACTACAATGAGCAGTTCTTC. It yields the protein CASSRTGADYNEQFF.

For the CDR3, the DNA is TGTGCCAGCAGCTTACGTGGTCAGGGGGCAAATGAGCAGTTCTTC. Translating gives CASSLRGQGANEQFF. This chain connects TRBV7-9 to TRBJ2-1, with 8 bases identical to TRBD1. The CDR3 has 15 amino acids. Germline values: CDR1 SEHNR, CDR2 FQNEAQ (reference sequence). Trimming at V came to 2 bases and at J to 7 bases, leaving 7 bases not matched to a gene.

This chain uses TRBV6-6 with TRBJ1-5; D ambiguous. The ends were cut back, 6 bases at V and 7 bases at J, with 10 bases in the middle. CDR3 length: 12 amino acids. Germline CDR1 and CDR2: MNHNY and SVGAGI (reference sequence). CDR3 residues: CASRFSQQPQHF. For the CDR3, the DNA is TGTGCCAGCAGGTTCTCACAGCAGCCCCAGCATTTT.

The chain combines TRBV7-6 with TRBJ2-1, with D perhaps matching TRBD1 (6 bases). Germline CDR1 SGHVS, CDR2 FNYEAQ. There are 13 residues in the CDR3. V gave up 0 bases and J gave up 7 bases, with 7 bases separating them. This CDR3 reads CASSLARGNEQFF. The CDR3 DNA reads TGTGCCAGCAGCTTAGCTAGGGGGAATGAGCAGTTCTTC.

The V and J genes are TRBV21-1 and TRBJ2-7; TRBD1 was called by the table and not checked on the DNA. TRBV21-1 is designated a pseudogene. The CDR3 has 15 amino acids. CDR3 in DNA: TGTGCCAGCAGCAAATCCCCCCAGGGCCGCTACGAGCAGTACTTC. Translating it yields CASSKSPQGRYEQYF.

The gene calls are TRBV6-5 and TRBJ1-2, with 7 bases identical to TRBD1. Per germline, CDR1 MNHEY and CDR2 SVGAGI. The V segment lost 6 bases and the J segment 2 bases; nucleotides outside the gene matches: 3. CDR3 length equals 13 residues. The CDR3 is CASSKGQNYGYTF. The CDR3 DNA is TGTGCCAGCAGCAAGGGACAGAACTATGGCTACACCTTC.

This chain uses TRBV5-4 with TRBJ1-2; D is unresolved. Germline V gene lookup returns CDR1 SGHNT and CDR2 YYREEE (reference sequence). There are 13 residues in the CDR3. The V end was cut by 4 bases, the J end by 2 bases, with 9 bases between. CDR3 in DNA: TGTGCCAGCAGCCCAAACCAAAACTATGGCTACACCTTC. Amino acid sequence: CASSPNQNYGYTF.

The chain employs TRBV19 and TRBJ2-5; 9 bases are shared with TRBD2. Germline V gene data show CDR1 as LNHDA and CDR2 as SQIVND (reference sequence). V trimming: 3 bases; J trimming: 5 bases; junction bases outside the gene matches: 4. The CDR3 is made up of 14 amino acids. The CDR3 region is CASSMVAGAETQYF. In DNA form, the CDR3 reads TGTGCCAGTAGTATGGTAGCGGGGGCTGAGACCCAGTACTTC.